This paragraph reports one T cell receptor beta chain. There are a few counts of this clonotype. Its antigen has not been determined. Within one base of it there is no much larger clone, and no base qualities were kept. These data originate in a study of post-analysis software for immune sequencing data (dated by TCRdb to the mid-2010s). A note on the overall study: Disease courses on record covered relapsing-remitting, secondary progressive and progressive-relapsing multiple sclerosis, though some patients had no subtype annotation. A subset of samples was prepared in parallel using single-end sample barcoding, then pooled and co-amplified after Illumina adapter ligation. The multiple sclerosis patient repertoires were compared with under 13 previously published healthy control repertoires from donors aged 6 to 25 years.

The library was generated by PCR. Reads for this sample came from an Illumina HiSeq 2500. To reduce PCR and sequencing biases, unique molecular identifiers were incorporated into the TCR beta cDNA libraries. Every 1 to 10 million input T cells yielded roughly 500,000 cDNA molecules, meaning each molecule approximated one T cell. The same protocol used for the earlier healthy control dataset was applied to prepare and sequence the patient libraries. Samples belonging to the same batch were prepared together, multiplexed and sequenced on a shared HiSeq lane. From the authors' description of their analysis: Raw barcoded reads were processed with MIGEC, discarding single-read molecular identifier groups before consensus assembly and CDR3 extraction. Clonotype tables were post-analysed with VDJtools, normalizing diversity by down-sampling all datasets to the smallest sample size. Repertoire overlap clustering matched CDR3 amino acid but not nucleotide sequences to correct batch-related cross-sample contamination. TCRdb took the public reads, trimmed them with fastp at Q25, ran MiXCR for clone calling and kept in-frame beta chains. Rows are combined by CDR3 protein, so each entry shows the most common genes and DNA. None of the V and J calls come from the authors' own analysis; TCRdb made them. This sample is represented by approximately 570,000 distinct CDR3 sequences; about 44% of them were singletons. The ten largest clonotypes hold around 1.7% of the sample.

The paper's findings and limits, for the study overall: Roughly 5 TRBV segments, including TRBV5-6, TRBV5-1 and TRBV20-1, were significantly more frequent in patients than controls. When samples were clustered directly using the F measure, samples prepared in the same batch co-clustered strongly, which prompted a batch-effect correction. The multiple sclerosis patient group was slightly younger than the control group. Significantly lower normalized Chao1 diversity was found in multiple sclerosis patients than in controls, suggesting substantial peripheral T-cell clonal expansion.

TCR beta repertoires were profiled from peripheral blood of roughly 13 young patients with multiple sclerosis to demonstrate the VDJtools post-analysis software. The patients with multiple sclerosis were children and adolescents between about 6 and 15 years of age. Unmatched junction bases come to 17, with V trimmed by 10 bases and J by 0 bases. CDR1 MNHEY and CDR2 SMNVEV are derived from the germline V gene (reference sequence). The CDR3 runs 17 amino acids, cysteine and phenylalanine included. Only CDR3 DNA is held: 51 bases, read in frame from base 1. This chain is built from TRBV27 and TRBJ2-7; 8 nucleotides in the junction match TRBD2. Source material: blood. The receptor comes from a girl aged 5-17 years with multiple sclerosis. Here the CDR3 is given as CATEGHSSSGLSYEQYF. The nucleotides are TGTGCCACCGAGGGACATTCGTCTAGCGGGCTCTCCTACGAGCAGTACTTC.